This is a list of T cell receptor beta chains from one sample in a study of OX40 agonist ivuxolimab in advanced cancers. Here immunoSEQ multiplex PCR was the method, and the copy in TCRdb shows in-frame clones only, minus some. The sample holds around 70,000 clones, about 83% seen once. The sequenced sample was CD4+ or CD8+ T cells sorted from blood, obtained in a trial of the OX40 agonist ivuxolimab. These receptors all stem from an adult with an advanced solid tumor such as melanoma, head and neck, liver or kidney cancer. Each CDR3 is given with its conserved first and last residue. D genes are given only for firm matches.

j_call,v_call,d_call,cdr3_aa,cdr3_nt
TRBJ2-1,TRBV7-9,.,CASSPTGQSSQFF,TGTGCCAGCAGCCCAACAGGACAATCCTCGCAGTTCTTC
TRBJ2-6,TRBV4-2,.,CASSQDHPRSRAIFSGANVLTF,TGTGCCAGCAGCCAAGATCACCCCCGGAGCAGGGCCATCTTCTCTGGGGCCAACGTCCTGACTTTC
TRBJ2-5,TRBV2,.,CASSVEETQYF,TGTGCCAGCAGTGTGGAAGAGACCCAGTACTTC
TRBJ2-7,TRBV5-1,TRBD1,CASSLRATGKTYEQYF,TGCGCCAGCAGCTTGAGGGCGACAGGGAAGACCTACGAGCAGTACTTC
TRBJ2-7,TRBV7-3,TRBD1,CASSRDRGYEQYF,TGTGCCAGCAGCCGGGACAGGGGCTACGAGCAGTACTTC
TRBJ1-1,TRBV23-1,TRBD1,CASSRGQGPSNTEAFF,TGCGCCAGCAGTCGGGGACAGGGTCCCTCGAACACTGAAGCTTTCTTT
TRBJ2-7,TRBV5-5,.,CASRSMNPPYEQYF,TGTGCCAGCAGATCCATGAACCCGCCCTACGAGCAGTACTTC
TRBJ2-7,TRBV7-2,.,CASSLWAGINEQYF,TGTGCCAGCAGCTTATGGGCAGGGATAAACGAGCAGTACTTC
TRBJ2-3,TRBV2,.,CASRAGTSAGWQYF,TGTGCCAGCAGGGCTGGGACCAGCGCTGGTTGGCAGTATTTT
TRBJ2-7,TRBV2,.,CANGQGYEQYF,TGTGCCAACGGCCAAGGGTACGAGCAGTACTTC
TRBJ1-5,TRBV9,.,CASTGTSNQPQHF,TGTGCCAGTACTGGGACTTCCAATCAGCCCCAGCATTTT
TRBJ1-3,TRBV7-2,.,CASSTQGLVNTIYF,TGTGCCAGCAGCACTCAGGGTCTTGTTAACACCATATATTTT
TRBJ2-1,TRBV7-8,.,CASTSRGASTHTNEQFF,TGTGCCAGCACTTCCAGGGGAGCTAGCACCCACACCAATGAGCAGTTCTTC
TRBJ2-1,TRBV9,.,CASGGWGEQFF,TGTGCCAGCGGCGGGTGGGGTGAGCAGTTCTTC
TRBJ1-5,TRBV2,.,CATGPESNQPQHF,TGTGCCACCGGGCCCGAAAGCAATCAGCCCCAGCATTTT